These T cell receptor beta chains were read from a single sample in a study of tumour-infiltrating T cells in Burkitt lymphoma. The table came from immunoSEQ multiplex PCR; TCRdb's copy has only in-frame clones and leaves some out. The table lists dozens of clones. Sequencing used tumor tissue from a relapse. Receptors originate from a human donor with relapsed Burkitt lymphoma. CDR3s include the opening cysteine and the closing phenylalanine or tryptophan. D genes are given only for firm matches. Size values are once, few and many counts, or a class for expanded clones, and some rows have none.

TRBV5-6	TRBJ2-3	-	-	13	TGTGCCAGCAGCCAGGGACTGACAGATACGCAGTATTTT	CASSQGLTDTQYF
TRBV6-1	TRBJ1-5	-	-	15	TGTGCCAGCAGTGAAGGGGCAGGGGTCGGGCAGCCCCAGCATTTT	CASSEGAGVGQPQHF
TRBV30	TRBJ2-5	few	TRBD1	14	TGTGCCTGGAGTGTACAGGGGGTGTTTGAGACCCAGTACTTC	CAWSVQGVFETQYF
TRBV4-2	TRBJ1-2	-	-	13	TGTGCCAGCAGCCATGGGGGGGGATTGGGCTACACCTTC	CASSHGGGLGYTF
TRBV6-1	TRBJ2-3	-	-	14	TGTGCCAGCAGTGAAATGCACAGCTCAGATACGCAGTATTTT	CASSEMHSSDTQYF
TRBV6-1	TRBJ2-7	-	-	12	TGTGCCAGCAGTGAAGCCTGGGGGGAGCAGTACTTC	CASSEAWGEQYF
TRBV5-6	TRBJ2-5	few	-	15	TGTGCCAGCAGCTTGGGTGGTATGGGCCAAGAGACCCAGTACTTC	CASSLGGMGQETQYF
TRBV4-1	TRBJ2-1	-	-	17	TGCGCCAGCAGCCAGACCGGGGTGCTCTGGTTCTACAATGAGCAGTTCTTC	CASSQTGVLWFYNEQFF
TRBV28	TRBJ2-7	few	-	12	TGTGCCAGCAGCTTCGACGGGCGTGAGCAGTACTTC	CASSFDGREQYF
TRBV4-1	TRBJ2-7	-	-	15	TGCGCCAGCAGCCAGATCACTCAGGGAATGAACGAGCAGTACTTC	CASSQITQGMNEQYF
TRBV5-1	TRBJ2-7	-	TRBD2	15	TGCGCCAGCAGCTTGGAGGCGGGGGGGCCAAGGGAGCAGTACTTC	CASSLEAGGPREQYF
TRBV28	TRBJ2-7	-	-	16	TGTGCCAGCAAACCGAGGGGCGCATTATTTCCCTACGAGCAGTACTTC	CASKPRGALFPYEQYF